This T cell receptor (beta chain) was found in a study of CD8 T cells in Susac syndrome. General study results and limits: The study recognized that its TCR sequencing and HLA analysis covered a relatively small number of individuals.

CDR1 and CDR2 from the germline V gene are SGDLS and YYNGEE. The CDR3 length is 15 residues. V lost 4 bases and J lost 9; bases outside the gene matches: 12. This clonotype was seen a single time. Its antigen is unknown. Random hexamers served to reverse transcribe about 0.5 to 1 ug RNA. Amplification of TCR beta CDR3 spanned 54 Vbeta and 13 Jbeta via immunoSEQ multiplex PCR. TCRdb independently ran MiXCR on the immunoSEQ multiplex PCR reads; one entry per CDR3 protein. The sample has approximately 140,000 distinct CDR3 sequences, 94% seen once. CD8+ and CD4+ T cells circulating in blood were sequenced for TCR beta. The authors negatively isolated CD8+ and CD4+ T cells and FACS-enriched TEMRA cells.

The genes are TRBV9 and TRBJ2-7, with TRBD2 identical over 11 bases. The receptor comes from a human donor in good health. The sequencing input was CD8+ T cells from PBMCs. The CDR3 reads CASSPVAGGPNAQYF. The CDR3 DNA sequence: TGTGCCAGCAGCCCCGTAGCGGGAGGGCCCAATGCGCAGTACTTC.